The T cell receptor (beta chain) described here comes from a study of cytomegalovirus exposure and HLA in healthy donors. Germline CDR1 is MGHDK and CDR2 is SYGVNS. V was clipped by 1 base and J by 6 bases; unmatched bases: 9. The CDR3 has 15 amino acids. The protocol was immunoSEQ multiplex PCR, while the TCRdb copy is restricted to in-frame clones and leaves out a portion. The data show around 65,000 clones, about 92% seen once. The material sequenced was PBMCs. The gene calls are TRBV25-1 and TRBJ2-7; 7 bases map to TRBD2. This receptor was identified in a man aged 18 to 29 in good health and CMV-seropositive. The CDR3 DNA sequence: TGTGCCAGCAGTGAATTGGGGGGAGGGCCCGCCGAGCAGTACTTC. It is translated as CASSELGGGPAEQYF.